The 10 T cell receptor beta chains below were found in one sample sequenced in a study of identical twins. TCRdb processed the 5' RACE reads anew with MiXCR; each CDR3 protein has one entry. The repertoire holds 1,800,000 or so distinct CDR3 sequences, under 35% seen once, with more than 0.25% in the top ten. Material for sequencing was cord blood. The source is a newborn girl in good health.

This clonotype was recorded many times. The chain uses TRBV4-1 and TRBJ2-7; D may be TRBD1 (5 bases). V lost 1 base to trimming and J lost 7 bases, with 8 bases between them. Germline V gives CDR1 MGHRA, CDR2 YSYEKL. This CDR3 contains 12 residues. CDR3 nucleotide sequence: TGCGCCAGCAGCCAAGTTACAGGAGAGCAGTACTTC. This codes for CASSQVTGEQYF.

Turning to this clonotype: A junction boundary mismatches the germline segment, possibly from a read error. This rearrangement joins TRBV27 to TRBJ1-2; D is possibly TRBD1 (6 bases). This CDR3 is built from 15 residues. CDR1 and CDR2 (germline): MNHEY, SMNVEV (reference sequence). The CDR3 reads CASSFGHRDVYGCTF. DNA of the CDR3: TGTGCCAGCAGTTTTGGTCACAGGGACGTCTATGGCTGCACCTTC.

The table lists this clonotype with a few counts. The genes are TRBV27 and TRBJ2-1, with 7 bases aligning to TRBD2. CDR3 length: 16 amino acids. V lost 0 bases and J lost 2; bases outside the gene matches: 4. CDR1 is MNHEY and CDR2 is SMNVEV in the germline V gene (reference sequence). In nucleotides, the CDR3 is TGTGCCAGCAGTTTATCGAGAGCGGGGACCTACAATGAGCAGTTCTTC. Encoded protein: CASSLSRAGTYNEQFF.

V and J are TRBV10-1 and TRBJ2-5; TRBD1 aligns across 10 bases. The germline V gene encodes CDR1 WNHNN and CDR2 SYGVQD (reference sequence). V was pared by 5 bases and J by 11 bases, with 17 bases of the junction left unmatched. This CDR3 region has 16 residues. The CDR3 DNA reads TGCGCCAGCAGTTGGGTGACCGGGACAGGGGTTAATGAGCAGTACTTC. It is translated as CASSWVTGTGVNEQYF.

This chain connects TRBV20-1 to TRBJ2-1; 7 bases align to TRBD2. V lost 3 bases, J lost 2 bases, and 7 bases stayed unmatched. The CDR3 has 15 residues. Germline CDR1 is DFQATT and CDR2 is SNEGSKA (reference sequence). CDR3 protein: CSARGGTLTYNEQFF. DNA of the CDR3: TGCAGTGCTAGGGGGGGGACTTTAACCTACAATGAGCAGTTCTTC.

This clonotype was picked up a small number of times. CDR3 in amino acids: CASSFSTGRSKKLFF. The CDR3 coding sequence is TGTGCCAGCAGTTTTTCGACAGGGAGGTCCAAAAAACTGTTTTTT. This chain joins TRBV27 and TRBJ1-4; TRBD1 aligns across 7 bases. This CDR3 is 15 amino acids long. The V gene end was trimmed by 3 bases and the J gene end by 9 bases; junction bases not matched to a gene: 10. CDR1 and CDR2 (germline): MNHEY, SMNVEV (reference sequence).

This clonotype was detected only a few times. The chain has TRBV7-2 and TRBJ1-1; D might be TRBD1 (5 bases). The CDR3 runs to 12 residues. Trimming pared 2 bases from V and 9 bases from J, leaving 10 bases between. Germline CDR1 reads SGHTA; CDR2 reads FQGNSA. CDR3: CASSLKRGKAFF. CDR3 bases: TGTGCCAGCAGCTTAAAGAGGGGAAAAGCTTTCTTT.

This clonotype has more than one count but fewer than ten. This chain connects TRBV10-3 to TRBJ2-2; D not certain. V was trimmed by 2 bases and J by 1 base, leaving 11 bases between them. CDR3 size: 16 residues. Germline loops: CDR1 ENHRY, CDR2 SYGVKD. The CDR3 DNA sequence: TGTGCCATCAGTGAGGCCTCCGCCGGGAACACCGGGGAGCTGTTTTTT. This codes for CAISEASAGNTGELFF.

This chain connects TRBV24-1 to TRBJ2-1; D is ambiguous. This CDR3 spans 13 amino acids. CDR1 KGHDR and CDR2 SFDVKD come from the germline V gene. Trimming left V 1 base short and J 12 bases short, with 12 bases between. As DNA, the CDR3 is TGTGCCACCAGTGATTTTAGGCTAGACTCGCAGTTCTTC. Its protein is CATSDFRLDSQFF.

The V and J genes are TRBV28 and TRBJ2-7; the D call may be TRBD1 or TRBD2 (5 bases each). Germline lookup yields CDR1 MDHEN and CDR2 SYDVKM. Trimming removed 8 bases at V and 1 base at J, with 15 bases between. The CDR3 is made up of 14 amino acids. The CDR3 DNA follows: TGTGCCAGCGGGACGTCGGGACGGTCCTACGAGCAGTACTTC. Amino acids: CASGTSGRSYEQYF.